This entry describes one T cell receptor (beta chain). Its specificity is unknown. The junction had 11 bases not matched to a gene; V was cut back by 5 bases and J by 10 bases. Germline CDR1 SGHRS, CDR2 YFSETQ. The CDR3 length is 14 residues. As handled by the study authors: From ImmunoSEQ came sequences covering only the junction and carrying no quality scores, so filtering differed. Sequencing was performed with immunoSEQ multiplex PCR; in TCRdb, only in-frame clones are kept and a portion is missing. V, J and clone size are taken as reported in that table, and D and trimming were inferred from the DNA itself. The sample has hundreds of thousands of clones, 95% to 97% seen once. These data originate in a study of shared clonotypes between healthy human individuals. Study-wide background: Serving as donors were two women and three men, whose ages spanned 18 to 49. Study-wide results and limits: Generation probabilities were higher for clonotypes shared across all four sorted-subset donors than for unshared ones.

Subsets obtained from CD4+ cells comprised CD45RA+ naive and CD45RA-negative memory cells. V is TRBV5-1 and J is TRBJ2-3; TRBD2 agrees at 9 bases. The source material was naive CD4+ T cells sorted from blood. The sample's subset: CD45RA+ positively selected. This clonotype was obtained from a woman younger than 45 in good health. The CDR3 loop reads CASRVSGRRASQYF. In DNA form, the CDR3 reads TGCGCCAGCAGAGTCAGCGGGAGGCGAGCTTCGCAGTATTTT.